This TCR beta chain emerged from a study of blood T cell repertoires in COVID-19. Study information: Material from acute and convalescent COVID-19 was sourced from the United States, Italy and Spain. From T cells, B-cell-depleted T cells, or PBMCs came the material, which was cDNA or gDNA.

The table lists this clone with a count of one. Looked up from germline, CDR1 is SGHTA and CDR2 is FQGNSA. Trimming took off 4 bases at V and 0 bases at J, with 10 bases between the two ends. The CDR3 contains 16 residues. As processed by the authors: The assay estimated nucleated cells by amplifying reference gene primers. Repertoires were generated with immunoSEQ multiplex PCR, while TCRdb's copy carries only in-frame clones and drops some. Clone size and V and J calls were adopted from that table, with D and trimming inferred from the DNA. The sample includes about 240,000 clones, approximately 80% of them seen just once.

This rearrangement joins TRBV7-2 to TRBJ1-6; D call uncertain. The source of this sequence is a woman aged 80 or over with acute or convalescent COVID-19. Sequencing used peripheral blood. The CDR3 sequence: CASSSGDGSYNSPLHF. Written as DNA, the CDR3 is TGTGCCAGCAGCTCTGGAGACGGCTCCTATAATTCACCCCTCCACTTT. The entire variable domain, with the rest obtained from reference TRBV7-2 and TRBJ1-6, is as follows: GAGVSQSPSNKVTEKGKDVELRCDPISGHTALYWYRQSLGQGLEFLIYFQGNSAPDKSGLPSDRFSAERTGGSVSTLTIQRTQQEDSAVYLCASSSGDGSYNSPLHFGNGTRLTVT.